Sequencing of this T cell receptor (beta chain) was carried out in a study of blood T cells in healthy people across ages. Turning to the study itself: Capturing about one barcoded beta molecule per two T cells was achieved by template switching.

Then a second PCR, running roughly 7 to 11 cycles, was carried out with a sample-barcoded 5' primer and a J-beta primer mix. Each CDR3 protein is one row after TCRdb ran MiXCR on the 5' RACE reads. Of 1.5 million to 2 million distinct CDR3 sequences in the sample, under 30% were seen once. A word on this clonotype: What it binds is not known.

Findings and limits, study-wide: Age brought a roughly linear fall in TCR beta diversity measured per million T cells.

The length of the CDR3 is 15 residues. The V gene's germline CDR1 is LGHNT and CDR2 FRNRAP. Trimming cost V 6 bases and J 2 bases, with 17 bases left between them. The sequencing input was blood. The V call is TRBV12-5, the J call TRBJ2-7; tentatively, D is TRBD1 (5 bases). The TCR was taken from a woman aged 30 to 39 in good health. CDR3 in amino acids: CASGFRAKQAYEQYF. CDR3 sequence (DNA): TGTGCTAGTGGATTCCGGGCCAAACAGGCCTACGAGCAGTACTTC.